This is a list of T cell receptor beta chains from one sample in a study of OX40 agonist ivuxolimab in advanced cancers. The method was immunoSEQ multiplex PCR; TCRdb's version includes in-frame clones alone and lacks a portion of them. Found here are 75,000 to 95,000 clones, more than 80% of them singletons; the top ten hold approximately 0.22%. The specimen comprised CD4+ or CD8+ T cells sorted from blood, sampled in a trial of the OX40 agonist ivuxolimab. The receptors derive from an adult with an advanced solid tumor such as melanoma, head and neck, liver or kidney cancer. The CDR3 runs from the conserved cysteine through the conserved F or W. A D gene is named only where the DNA matches it firmly. Rows give clone size only sometimes, using once, few, many, or a class for an expanded clone.

J: TRBJ1-1
size: -
D: -
V: TRBV15
DNA: TGTGCCACCAGCGGCCGGGACTCTGAAGCTTTCTTT
CDR3: CATSGRDSEAFF

J: TRBJ1-4
size: once
D: TRBD1
V: TRBV6-1
DNA: TGTGCCAGCACCCCGACAGGGGGGGAAAAACTGTTTTTT
CDR3: CASTPTGGEKLFF

J: TRBJ2-3
size: -
D: TRBD1
V: TRBV9
DNA: TGTGCCAGCAGCGTAGTGCGGGACAGGGCAGATACGCAGTATTTT
CDR3: CASSVVRDRADTQYF

J: TRBJ1-2
size: -
D: TRBD1
V: TRBV5-1
DNA: TGCGCCAGCAGCGGGGACAGCTCTAGCACCTTC
CDR3: CASSGDSSSTF

J: TRBJ2-2
size: -
D: -
V: TRBV7-3
DNA: TGTGCCAGCAGCCCTACTCGGGCCGGGGAGCTGTTTTTT
CDR3: CASSPTRAGELFF

J: TRBJ1-4
size: -
D: TRBD1
V: TRBV5-8
DNA: TGTGCCAGCAGCCGACTACAGGGGGGAAATGAAAAACTGTTTTTT
CDR3: CASSRLQGGNEKLFF

J: TRBJ1-1
size: -
D: -
V: TRBV4-1
DNA: TGCGCCAGCAGCCAAACCCTCCCGAGGCACACTGAAGCTTTCTTT
CDR3: CASSQTLPRHTEAFF

J: TRBJ1-5
size: once
D: -
V: TRBV18
DNA: TGTGCCAGCTCACCACCGGGGACGACGGGGCAGCCCCAGCATTTT
CDR3: CASSPPGTTGQPQHF

J: TRBJ2-1
size: -
D: -
V: TRBV29-1
DNA: TGCAGCGCAACGGGGAACAATGAGCAGTTCTTC
CDR3: CSATGNNEQFF

J: TRBJ2-2
size: -
D: TRBD2
V: TRBV18
DNA: TGTGCCAGCTCGCGAGAGACTAGCGCCGGGGAGCTGTTTTTT
CDR3: CASSRETSAGELFF

J: TRBJ2-3
size: -
D: -
V: TRBV6-5
DNA: TGTGCCAGCAGGCGGGACCTCAGCACAGATACGCAGTATTTT
CDR3: CASRRDLSTDTQYF

J: TRBJ1-1
size: -
D: -
V: TRBV6-6
DNA: TGTGCCAGCCAGAACCCCGACAGCACTAACACTGAAGCTTTCTTT
CDR3: CASQNPDSTNTEAFF

J: TRBJ2-2
size: -
D: -
V: TRBV5-8
DNA: TGTGCCAGCAGGGACCATGGGGCGAACACCGGGGAGCTGTTTTTT
CDR3: CASRDHGANTGELFF

J: TRBJ2-3
size: once
D: TRBD2
V: TRBV5-4
DNA: TGTGCCAGCAGCTTGGGACTAGCGGGAGTTAGCACAGATACGCAGTATTTT
CDR3: CASSLGLAGVSTDTQYF

J: TRBJ2-7
size: -
D: TRBD2
V: TRBV11-3
DNA: TGTGCCAGCAGCTCTGGGGGGGGCTACGAGCAGTACTTC
CDR3: CASSSGGGYEQYF

J: TRBJ1-1
size: -
D: -
V: TRBV7-9
DNA: TGTGCCAGCAGCCCGACGGGGGGGGGCACTGAAGCTTTCTTT
CDR3: CASSPTGGGTEAFF

J: TRBJ2-5
size: -
D: -
V: TRBV15
DNA: TGTGCCACCAGCAGAGATGTGAGGGAGACCCAGTACTTC
CDR3: CATSRDVRETQYF

J: TRBJ2-2
size: -
D: -
V: TRBV18
DNA: TGTGCCAGCTCACCACCGGCGGGAAGCACCGGGGAGCTGTTTTTT
CDR3: CASSPPAGSTGELFF

J: TRBJ1-4
size: once
D: -
V: TRBV5-4
DNA: TGTGCCAGCAGCCCGAGACAGGACCCGGGGGAGAAACTGTTTTTT
CDR3: CASSPRQDPGEKLFF

J: TRBJ2-4
size: -
D: -
V: TRBV5-1
DNA: TGCGCCAGCGCTGAAGGGGACTTTAGTGGAAACATTCAGTACTTC
CDR3: CASAEGDFSGNIQYF

J: TRBJ2-3
size: -
D: TRBD2
V: TRBV2
DNA: TGTGCCAGCAGCCAAGCGGGGGGGCGAACAGATACGCAGTATTTT
CDR3: CASSQAGGRTDTQYF

J: TRBJ2-2
size: -
D: TRBD1
V: TRBV5-4
DNA: TGTGCCAGCACCACCGATCCGGACAGGGGAGCCACCGGAGAGCTGTTTTTT
CDR3: CASTTDPDRGATGELFF

J: TRBJ1-6
size: -
D: -
V: TRBV21-1
DNA: TGTGCCAGCAGCAAGGTAGTAAATTCACCCCTCCACTTT
CDR3: CASSKVVNSPLHF

J: TRBJ2-5
size: -
D: TRBD1
V: TRBV28
DNA: TGTGCCAGCAGTTTACCCACCAGGGGGGAGACCCAGTACTTC
CDR3: CASSLPTRGETQYF

J: TRBJ1-4
size: -
D: -
V: TRBV29-1
DNA: TGCAGCGTCCGCCGGAGACGGGACGGTTATGAAAAACTGTTTTTT
CDR3: CSVRRRRDGYEKLFF

J: TRBJ2-6
size: -
D: -
V: TRBV6-1
DNA: TGTGCCAGCAGCGGCGGAAACTCTGGGGCCAACGTCCTGACTTTC
CDR3: CASSGGNSGANVLTF

J: TRBJ2-7
size: -
D: TRBD2
V: TRBV6-5
DNA: TGTGCCAGCAGAATAAGCGGGATGAGCTCCTACGAGCAGTACTTC
CDR3: CASRISGMSSYEQYF

J: TRBJ1-5
size: -
D: -
V: TRBV27
DNA: TGTGCCAGCCGGGCAGGGTATAGCAATCAGCCCCAGCATTTT
CDR3: CASRAGYSNQPQHF

J: TRBJ1-2
size: -
D: -
V: TRBV2
DNA: TGTGCCAGCAACCCAGGGGTCTATGGCTACACCTTC
CDR3: CASNPGVYGYTF

J: TRBJ1-5
size: -
D: TRBD1
V: TRBV19
DNA: TGTGCCAGTAGTCCCCGCAGGGGGCAGGATCAGCCCCAGCATTTT
CDR3: CASSPRRGQDQPQHF

J: TRBJ2-3
size: -
D: -
V: TRBV5-1
DNA: TGCGCCAGCAGTCACCAGGGCGACGGCACAGATACGCAGTATTTT
CDR3: CASSHQGDGTDTQYF

J: TRBJ1-2
size: -
D: TRBD1
V: TRBV6-5
DNA: TGTGCTAGCAGCTCGACAGGGAACTATGGCTACACCTTC
CDR3: CASSSTGNYGYTF

J: TRBJ2-3
size: -
D: -
V: TRBV5-5
DNA: TGTGCCAGCAGCCACCCGAACACAGATACGCAGTATTTT
CDR3: CASSHPNTDTQYF

J: TRBJ2-1
size: -
D: -
V: TRBV5-6
DNA: TGTGCCAGCAGCTCCGGGACACTTAAATACAATGAGCAGTTCTTC
CDR3: CASSSGTLKYNEQFF

J: TRBJ2-1
size: -
D: TRBD1
V: TRBV7-6
DNA: TGTGCCAGCAGCCTACGACAGGGGTGGAATGAGCAGTTCTTC
CDR3: CASSLRQGWNEQFF

J: TRBJ2-7
size: -
D: -
V: TRBV5-8
DNA: TGTGCCAGCAGTTCGGACAGATTCACCTACGAGCAGTACTTC
CDR3: CASSSDRFTYEQYF

J: TRBJ2-1
size: -
D: TRBD2
V: TRBV19
DNA: TGTGCCAGTAGTAAGCCTAGCGGCCGCAATGAGCAGTTCTTC
CDR3: CASSKPSGRNEQFF

J: TRBJ1-5
size: -
D: -
V: TRBV15
DNA: TGTGCCACCAGCAGAGATTTGGGGGTTAGGGATCAGCCCCAGCATTTT
CDR3: CATSRDLGVRDQPQHF

J: TRBJ2-6
size: -
D: TRBD1
V: TRBV2
DNA: TGTGCCAGCAAACCGGGACAGGGGTTTGGGGGGGCCAACGTCCTGACTTTC
CDR3: CASKPGQGFGGANVLTF

J: TRBJ1-2
size: -
D: -
V: TRBV4-2
DNA: TGTGCCAGCAGCCAAGATAACTATGGCTACACCTTC
CDR3: CASSQDNYGYTF

J: TRBJ1-3
size: -
D: -
V: TRBV10-3
DNA: TGTGCCATCAGTGGGGAAGGGAGGATCTCTGGAAACACCATATATTTT
CDR3: CAISGEGRISGNTIYF

J: TRBJ1-1
size: -
D: -
V: TRBV9
DNA: TGTGCCAGCAGTTCAGAACACAGGACTATCCGTGAAGCTTTCTTT
CDR3: CASSSEHRTIREAFF

J: TRBJ1-5
size: -
D: -
V: TRBV6-5
DNA: TGTGCCAGCAGTTATAGCACGACCAATCAGCCCCAGCATTTT
CDR3: CASSYSTTNQPQHF

J: TRBJ1-1
size: -
D: -
V: TRBV14
DNA: TGTGCCAGCAGCCGGCAGACCGCCACTGAAGCTTTCTTT
CDR3: CASSRQTATEAFF

J: TRBJ1-5
size: -
D: -
V: TRBV4-1
DNA: TGCGCCAGCAGCCTTTTCGAGGATCAGCCCCAGCATTTT
CDR3: CASSLFEDQPQHF

J: TRBJ2-3
size: -
D: -
V: TRBV7-8
DNA: TGTGCCAGCAGCTTAGGGGCAGGGGCTTTGGGCACAGATACGCAGTATTTT
CDR3: CASSLGAGALGTDTQYF

J: TRBJ2-1
size: -
D: TRBD2
V: TRBV9
DNA: TGTGCCAGCAGCGTAGTAGGGACTAGCGGAGCTGGGATTTACAATGAGCAGTTCTTC
CDR3: CASSVVGTSGAGIYNEQFF